This is a list of T cell receptor beta chains from one sample in a study of cytomegalovirus exposure and HLA in healthy donors. Profiling relied on immunoSEQ multiplex PCR, and the TCRdb table lists in-frame clones only, not all of them. The sample has roughly 190,000 clones; roughly 77% are singletons. The sequenced sample consisted of PBMCs. Source of these receptors: a woman aged 45-65 years in good health and CMV-seronegative. The CDR3 runs from the conserved cysteine through the conserved F or W. Each record gives: V gene, J gene, CDR3 protein.

V: TRBV2
J: TRBJ2-7
CDR3: CASGKGTGYEQYF

V: TRBV5-1
J: TRBJ1-1
CDR3: CASSPLDRSWAFF

V: TRBV29-1
J: TRBJ2-1
CDR3: CSVGYIAGGFSYNEQFF

V: TRBV9
J: TRBJ2-1
CDR3: CASSVGGVGFEQFF

V: TRBV7-2
J: TRBJ2-7
CDR3: CASSPQPTYEQYF

V: TRBV5-1
J: TRBJ1-4
CDR3: CASSLARDSNPMTGKLFF

V: TRBV6-1
J: TRBJ2-7
CDR3: CASSVGPSGLYEQYF

V: TRBV18
J: TRBJ1-3
CDR3: CASSELEGNTIYF

V: TRBV28
J: TRBJ1-2
CDR3: CASSLPSGSFYGYTF

V: TRBV18
J: TRBJ2-7
CDR3: CASSPGWASGGSYEQYF

V: TRBV27
J: TRBJ1-6
CDR3: CASSFGGPPLHF

V: TRBV5-6
J: TRBJ1-6
CDR3: CASSLRGLTNSPLHF

V: TRBV7-9
J: TRBJ2-2
CDR3: CASSLAREKRATGELFF

V: TRBV18
J: TRBJ2-5
CDR3: CASSQGRVETQYF

V: TRBV18
J: TRBJ2-7
CDR3: CASSGRGGGYEQYF

V: TRBV6-5
J: TRBJ2-2
CDR3: CASSSRQGMNTGELFF

V: TRBV11-2
J: TRBJ1-5
CDR3: CASSSRQGHQPQHF

V: TRBV7-3
J: TRBJ2-7
CDR3: CASSSGGPSYEQYF

V: TRBV6-6
J: TRBJ1-2
CDR3: CASRPRGAGGYTF

V: TRBV7-9
J: TRBJ1-4
CDR3: CASSPGETKDEKLFF

V: TRBV7-3
J: TRBJ2-1
CDR3: CASSSTGTGGNEQFF

V: TRBV6-5
J: TRBJ2-7
CDR3: CASSRDSNRVEQYF

V: TRBV5-1
J: TRBJ2-7
CDR3: CASANSGGRSSYEQYF

V: TRBV7-9
J: TRBJ2-6
CDR3: CASSLVDVLTF

V: TRBV25-1
J: TRBJ2-1
CDR3: CASSEPPGKYNEQFF

V: TRBV7-3
J: TRBJ2-1
CDR3: CASSRSYNEQFF

V: TRBV18
J: TRBJ1-2
CDR3: CASSPPGQGNYGYTF

V: TRBV7-2
J: -
CDR3: CASSLGGGGREQYF

V: TRBV2
J: TRBJ2-1
CDR3: CASSVRVAGGPGGFSYNEQFF

V: TRBV5-4
J: TRBJ1-2
CDR3: CASSLDRDSNYGYTF

V: TRBV2
J: TRBJ1-2
CDR3: CASTREYGYTF

V: TRBV27
J: TRBJ1-2
CDR3: CASSTHLTGNGYTF

V: TRBV5-6
J: TRBJ1-2
CDR3: CASSLAAQGSSNYGYTF

V: TRBV6-1
J: TRBJ2-7
CDR3: CASRQGVYEQYF

V: TRBV6-5
J: TRBJ1-2
CDR3: CASSYSGSRGEGYTF

V: TRBV4-1
J: TRBJ2-7
CDR3: CASSQEVAGGSYEQYF